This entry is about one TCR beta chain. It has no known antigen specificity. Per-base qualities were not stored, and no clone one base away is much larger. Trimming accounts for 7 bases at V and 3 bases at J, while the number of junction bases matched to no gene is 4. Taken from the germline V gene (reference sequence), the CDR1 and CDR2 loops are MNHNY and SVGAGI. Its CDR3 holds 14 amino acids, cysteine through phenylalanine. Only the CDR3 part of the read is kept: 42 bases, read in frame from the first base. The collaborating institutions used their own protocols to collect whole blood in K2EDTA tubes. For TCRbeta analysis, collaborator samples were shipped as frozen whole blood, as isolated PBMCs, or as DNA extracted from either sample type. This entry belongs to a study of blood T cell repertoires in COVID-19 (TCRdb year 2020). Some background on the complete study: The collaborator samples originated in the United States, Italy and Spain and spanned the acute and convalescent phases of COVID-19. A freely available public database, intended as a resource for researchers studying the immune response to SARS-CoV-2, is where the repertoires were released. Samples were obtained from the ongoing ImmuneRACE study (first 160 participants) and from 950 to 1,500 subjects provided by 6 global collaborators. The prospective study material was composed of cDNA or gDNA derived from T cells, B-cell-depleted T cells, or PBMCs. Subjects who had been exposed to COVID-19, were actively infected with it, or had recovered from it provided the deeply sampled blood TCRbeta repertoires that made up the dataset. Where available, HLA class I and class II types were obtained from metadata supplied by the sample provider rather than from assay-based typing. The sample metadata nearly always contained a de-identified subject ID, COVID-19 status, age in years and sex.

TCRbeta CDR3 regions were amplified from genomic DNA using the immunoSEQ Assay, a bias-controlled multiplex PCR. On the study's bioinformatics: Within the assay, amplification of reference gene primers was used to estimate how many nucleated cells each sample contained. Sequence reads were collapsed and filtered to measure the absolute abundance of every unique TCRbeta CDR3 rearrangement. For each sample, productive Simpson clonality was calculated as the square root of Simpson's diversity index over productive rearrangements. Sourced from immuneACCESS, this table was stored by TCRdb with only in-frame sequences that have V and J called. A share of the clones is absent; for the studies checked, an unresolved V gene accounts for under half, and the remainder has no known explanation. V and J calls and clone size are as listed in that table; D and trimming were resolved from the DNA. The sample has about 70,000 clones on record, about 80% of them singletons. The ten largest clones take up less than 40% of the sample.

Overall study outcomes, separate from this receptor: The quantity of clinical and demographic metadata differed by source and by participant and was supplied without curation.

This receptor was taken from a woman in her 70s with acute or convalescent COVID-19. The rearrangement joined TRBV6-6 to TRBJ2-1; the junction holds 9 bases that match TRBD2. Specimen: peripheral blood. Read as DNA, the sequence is TGTGCCAGCAAAGGAGCGGGAGGCTACAATGAGCAGTTCTTC. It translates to CASKGAGGYNEQFF.